This TCR beta chain was identified during a study of cytomegalovirus exposure and HLA in healthy donors. Study-wide findings and caveats: Near-uniform donor sequencing depth was presumed by presence/absence analyses. Follow-up analysis seemed to connect common viral pathogens with several of the most significant clusters identified.

Amplification used 60 Vbeta primers and 13 Jbeta primers. In the source study's methods: As a later analysis found, there were approximately 80 million unique TCR beta chains, of which roughly 11 million were shared. The table came from immunoSEQ multiplex PCR; TCRdb's copy has only in-frame clones and leaves some out. Clonal size and the V and J genes are those of that table, whereas D and trimming came from the DNA. The table shows more than 85,000 clones, with 79% occurring only once. CDR3 length: 14 amino acids. CDR1 is SGHAT, CDR2 FQNNGV, per germline. V dropped 1 base and J dropped 6; count of bases not matched to a gene: 3. Remarks on this clone: Its matching antigen is unknown.

The receptor was isolated from a man aged 25 to 40 in good health and CMV-seropositive. The sequencing sample was made of PBMCs. The chain carries TRBV11-2 and TRBJ2-7; 10 bases map to TRBD2. The CDR3 loop is CASSLVTSGAEQYF. The CDR3 region has the DNA TGTGCCAGCAGCTTAGTAACTAGCGGGGCCGAGCAGTACTTC.